This T cell receptor beta chain was documented in a study of T cell changes during pregnancy in multiple sclerosis. The CDR3 has 14 amino acids. Germline V gene lookup returns CDR1 LNHDA and CDR2 SQIVND (reference sequence). Trimming shortened V by 1 base and J by 4 bases, and 11 bases separated the two germline ends. Sequenced by immunoSEQ multiplex PCR; TCRdb stores in-frame clones only, minus some. The repertoire has tens of thousands of clones, 85% to 95% of them found once; the top ten carry around 2.5%. V is TRBV19 and J is TRBJ2-7; possibly TRBD1 for D (6 bases). The source was CD8+ T cells from peripheral blood mononuclear cells, collected in the third trimester of pregnancy. The receptor was isolated from a female donor with multiple sclerosis, enrolled in a pregnancy study. The CDR3 DNA is TGTGCCAGTAGTATAGCCCTGGACAGTTACGAGCAGTACTTC. This codes for CASSIALDSYEQYF.